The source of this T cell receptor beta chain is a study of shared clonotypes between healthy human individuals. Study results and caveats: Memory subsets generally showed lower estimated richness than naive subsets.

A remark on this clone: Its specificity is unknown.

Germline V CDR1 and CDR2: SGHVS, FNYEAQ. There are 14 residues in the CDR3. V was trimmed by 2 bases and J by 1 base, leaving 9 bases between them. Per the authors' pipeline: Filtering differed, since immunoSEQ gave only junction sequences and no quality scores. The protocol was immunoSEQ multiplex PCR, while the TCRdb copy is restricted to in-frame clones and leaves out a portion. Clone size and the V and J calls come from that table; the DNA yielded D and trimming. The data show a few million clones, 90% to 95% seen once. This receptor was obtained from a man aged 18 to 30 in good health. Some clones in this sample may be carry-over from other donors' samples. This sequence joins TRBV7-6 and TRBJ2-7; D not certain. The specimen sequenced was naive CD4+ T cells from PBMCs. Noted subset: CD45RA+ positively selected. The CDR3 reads CASSLNDGSYEQYF. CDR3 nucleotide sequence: TGTGCCAGCAGCTTAAACGACGGGTCCTACGAGCAGTACTTC. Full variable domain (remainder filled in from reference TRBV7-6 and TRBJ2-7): GAGVSQSPRYKVTKRGQDVALRCDPISGHVSLYWYRQALGQGPEFLTYFNYEAQQDKSGLPNDRFSAERPEGSISTLTIQRTEQRDSAMYRCASSLNDGSYEQYFGPGTRLTVT.